A single sample gave rise to the 7 T cell receptor beta chains below, sequenced in a study of CD8+ T cells in alopecia areata. It was cDNA, reverse transcribed from extracted RNA, that served as the sequencing template. Repertoires were generated with immunoSEQ multiplex PCR, while TCRdb's copy carries only in-frame clones and drops some. The profile shows 200,000 or so clones, 57% of them singletons. The starting material was CD4+ T cells sorted from blood, obtained at week 0. The receptors were gathered from a human donor with alopecia areata.

In this sample, this clone turned up a few times. V usage is TRBV6-6 and J usage is TRBJ1-1, with TRBD1 matching over 8 bases. The CDR3 spans 14 residues. J gave up 5 bases and V 6 bases, and 8 bases lay outside the gene matches. The germline CDR1 and CDR2 sequences are MNHNY and SVGAGI (reference sequence). CDR3 protein: CASSPGGAGTEAFF. CDR3 sequence (DNA): TGTGCCAGCAGCCCAGGGGGCGCGGGGACTGAAGCTTTCTTT.

CDR3 DNA: TGTGCCTACCACGGGGGACTAGCGGGTACCGGGGAGCTGTTTTTT. It encodes CAYHGGLAGTGELFF. The chain has TRBV6-1 and TRBJ2-2; 12 bases fit TRBD2. V lost 11 bases to trimming and J lost 5 bases; unmatched junction nucleotides: 9. Germline V gives CDR1 MNHNS, CDR2 SASEGT. The CDR3 loop spans 15 amino acids.

The rearrangement joins TRBV7-9 to TRBJ1-4, with a weak D call TRBD1 (6 bases). The CDR3 extends over 15 amino acids. CDR1 SEHNR and CDR2 FQNEAQ come from the germline V gene (reference sequence). Deletions cut 1 base from V and 7 bases from J, with 13 bases between. DNA of the CDR3: TGTGCCAGCAGCTTAGAGGGGGGAAGCACTGAAAAACTGTTTTTT. Translating gives CASSLEGGSTEKLFF.

The V call is TRBV19, the J call TRBJ2-3; TRBD2 might be the D (6 bases). This CDR3 has 15 amino acids. Germline loops: CDR1 LNHDA, CDR2 SQIVND (reference sequence). V was shortened by 5 bases and J by 4 bases, with 16 bases between the two germline ends. As DNA, the CDR3 is TGTGCCAGTAGTCCAACTAGCCCTGGGGCAGATACGCAGTATTTT. Protein sequence: CASSPTSPGADTQYF.

J is TRBJ2-5 and V is TRBV29-1; the match to TRBD1 covers 8 bases. V trimming: 8 bases; J trimming: 2 bases; junction bases outside the gene matches: 10. The CDR3 length is 14 residues. Per the germline V gene, CDR1 is SQVTM and CDR2 is ANQGSEA. The DNA of the CDR3 is TGCAGCTCCCGGACAGGGACGGGTCAAGAGACCCAGTACTTC. Its protein product is CSSRTGTGQETQYF. Full variable domain (outside the CDR3, taken from reference TRBV29-1 and TRBJ2-5): SAVISQKPSRDICQRGTSLTIQCQVDSQVTMMFWYRQQPGQSLTLIATANQGSEATYESGFVIDKFPISRPNLTFSTLTVSNMSPEDSSIYLCSSRTGTGQETQYFGPGTRLLVL.

The chain combines TRBV7-9 with TRBJ2-1, with TRBD2 matching over 10 bases. The trim removed 5 bases at V and 4 bases at J, leaving 14 bases unmatched. The CDR3 sequence is 18 residues long. CDR1 is SEHNR, CDR2 FQNEAQ, per germline (reference sequence). CDR3 bases: TGTGCCAGCAGCCCTAGGGCAAGATCTAGCGGGGGATACAATGAGCAGTTCTTC. It specifies CASSPRARSSGGYNEQFF.

The chain is built from TRBV30 and TRBJ1-4; D gene ambiguous. Trimming left V 5 bases short and J 3 bases short, with 16 bases between. The CDR3 loop spans 15 amino acids. Per the germline V gene, CDR1 is GTSNPN and CDR2 is SVGIG (reference sequence). CDR3 sequence (DNA): TGTGCCTGGGCTCCCCCCCAGCAGGCTAATGAAAAACTGTTTTTT. It specifies CAWAPPQQANEKLFF.